This passage covers 5 T cell receptor beta chains from one sample sequenced in a study of blood T cells in healthy people across ages (dated by TCRdb to between 2014 and 2017). Libraries were constructed by 5' RACE. The reads were generated on an Illumina HiSeq 2500. The second PCR ran for roughly 7 to 11 cycles and used a J-beta primer mix along with a sample-barcoded 5' primer. TCRdb took the public reads, trimmed them with fastp at Q25, ran MiXCR for clone calling and kept in-frame beta chains. Entries that share a CDR3 protein sequence are merged under the most common genes and DNA. The table for this sample lists roughly 1.5 million distinct CDR3 sequences; 35% to 45% of them were counted only once. Roughly 3.7% of the sample goes to the ten largest clones. Sequenced sample: blood. The receptors shown here come from a woman in her late teens or twenties in good health.

This sequence joins TRBV7-8 and TRBJ1-1, with no clear D. The V end lost 4 bases, the J end lost 6 bases, and 9 bases lay between the germline ends. Germline loops: CDR1 SGHVS, CDR2 FQNEAQ. CDR3 length equals 12 residues. CDR3 sequence reads: CASSSRFSEAFF. The CDR3 nucleotides are TGTGCCAGCAGCTCACGGTTCTCTGAAGCTTTCTTT.

This clonotype was counted a few times. The chain recombines TRBV7-9 with TRBJ1-1; TRBD1 agrees at 7 bases. V trimming: 6 bases; J trimming: 11 bases; junction bases outside the gene matches: 6. Germline V CDR1 and CDR2: SEHNR, FQNEAQ (reference sequence). The CDR3 has 11 amino acids. The CDR3 here is CASSQQGKAFF. The CDR3 DNA is TGTGCCAGCAGTCAACAGGGGAAGGCTTTCTTT.

J is TRBJ1-3 and V is TRBV29-1, with D perhaps matching TRBD1 (5 bases). V gave up 0 bases and J gave up 2 bases, with 8 bases separating them. Germline V gene data show CDR1 as SQVTM and CDR2 as ANQGSEA. This CDR3 contains 14 residues. CDR3 nucleotide sequence: TGCAGCGTTGAAGAAGGGACGACTGGAAACACCATATATTTT. Its translation is CSVEEGTTGNTIYF.

This clonotype was counted once. The chain couples TRBV28 to TRBJ2-1; TRBD2 matches 10 bases. The V gene's germline CDR1 is MDHEN and CDR2 SYDVKM. V gave up 3 bases and J gave up 4 bases; unmatched junction bases: 9. The CDR3 contains 17 residues. CDR3 sequence (DNA): TGTGCCAGCAGTTTCGAGGCTAGCGGGAGCCTATACAATGAGCAGTTCTTC. This sequence encodes CASSFEASGSLYNEQFF.

This clonotype was picked up one time. The V call is TRBV25-1, the J call TRBJ2-7; 8 bases are shared with TRBD2. Looked up from germline, CDR1 is MGHDK and CDR2 is SYGVNS. Unmatched junction bases numbered 5, after V lost 2 bases and J lost 2 bases. CDR3 size: 15 residues. CDR3 in amino acids: CASSEGAGGTYEQYF. DNA of the CDR3: TGTGCCAGCAGTGAAGGTGCGGGGGGCACCTACGAGCAGTACTTC.